Sequencing of this T cell receptor (beta chain) was carried out in a study of OX40 agonist ivuxolimab in advanced cancers. V gave up 2 bases and J gave up 8 bases, with 12 bases separating them. This CDR3 is 13 amino acids long. Per the germline V gene, CDR1 is MNHEY and CDR2 is SVGAGI. Profiled with immunoSEQ multiplex PCR; TCRdb holds only in-frame clones, not every one. The data show approximately 87,000 clones, under 95% seen once. The V gene is TRBV6-5, the J gene TRBJ1-2; no firm D call. The clonotype was recovered from an adult with an advanced solid tumor such as melanoma, head and neck, liver or kidney cancer. Sequencing used CD4+ or CD8+ T cells sorted from blood, obtained in a trial of the OX40 agonist ivuxolimab. The CDR3 sequence: CASSYGQREGYTF. Here the CDR3 DNA reads TGTGCCAGCAGTTACGGTCAACGGGAGGGCTACACCTTC.